This TCR beta chain was sequenced for a study of cytomegalovirus exposure and HLA in healthy donors. Study-level points and caveats: According to a later analysis, donors in an Asian-associated ancestry cluster reportedly had fewer N-insertions than the roughly 720-donor mean. Indistinguishable V segments such as TRBV6-2 and TRBV6-3 were excluded.

To note about this clone: What it binds is not known.

Primers for the PCR totalled 60 Vbeta and 13 Jbeta. Sequenced by immunoSEQ multiplex PCR; TCRdb stores in-frame clones only, minus some. The repertoire holds some 93,000 clones, roughly 10% seen once, with 5.1% in the top ten. Germline CDR1 is MGHRA and CDR2 is YSYEKL. The CDR3 consists of 16 residues. Between the trimmed V and J ends, which lost 0 bases and 2 bases, there was a span of 13 bases. This clonotype originated in a man aged 50-59 years in good health and CMV-seropositive. Sequenced: PBMCs. The chain combines TRBV4-1 with TRBJ1-2; a possible D gene is TRBD1 (5 bases). Here the CDR3 reads CASSQDRGLLNYGYTF. Written as DNA, the CDR3 is TGCGCCAGCAGCCAAGATAGGGGCCTCCTCAACTATGGCTACACCTTC.